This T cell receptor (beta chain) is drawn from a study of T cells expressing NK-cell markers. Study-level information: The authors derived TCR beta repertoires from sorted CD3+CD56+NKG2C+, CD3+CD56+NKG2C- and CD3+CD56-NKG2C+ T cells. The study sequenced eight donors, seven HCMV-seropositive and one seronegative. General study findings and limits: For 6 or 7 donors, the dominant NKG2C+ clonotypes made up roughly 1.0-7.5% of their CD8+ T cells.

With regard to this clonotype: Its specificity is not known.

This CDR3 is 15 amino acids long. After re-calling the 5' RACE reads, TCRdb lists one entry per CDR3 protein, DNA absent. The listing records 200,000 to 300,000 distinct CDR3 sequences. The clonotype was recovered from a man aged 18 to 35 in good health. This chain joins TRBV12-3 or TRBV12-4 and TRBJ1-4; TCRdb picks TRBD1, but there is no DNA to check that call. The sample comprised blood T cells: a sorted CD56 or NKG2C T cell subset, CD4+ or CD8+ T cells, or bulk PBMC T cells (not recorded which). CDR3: CASSLNRGGGEKLFF.